The present T cell receptor (beta chain) was sequenced within a study of breast tumors, draining lymph nodes, adjacent tissues. Axillary draining lymph nodes of breast cancer patients supplied the node samples. As concerns this clonotype: Its antigen is unidentified.

General study points: Tumor TCR diversity was below lymph nodes but above nontumor tissue. Luminal-like breast cancer showed significantly greater tumor-nontumor repertoire similarity than basal-like breast cancer did. Data fit most tumor T cells coming from lymph node, expanding in tumor. Tumor T cell lymph node origin was a supported hypothesis, not proven.

Germline CDR1 and CDR2: SGHRS and YFSETQ. The CDR3 totals 12 residues. The V and J ends lost 1 base and 11 bases, in that order; junction bases with no gene match: 5. Each CDR3 protein is one row after TCRdb ran MiXCR on the multiplex PCR reads. The profile covers 130,000 or so distinct CDR3 sequences, with roughly 20% appearing a single time and roughly 2.4% taken by the ten largest. The sequenced material came from axillary lymph node tissue. The J gene is TRBJ1-1, the V gene TRBV5-1, with TRBD1 identical over 7 bases. The TCR comes from a female donor with breast cancer. Some clones in this sample may be carry-over from other donors' samples. CDR3 nucleotides: TGCGCCAGCAGCTTGACAGGGGTCGGTGCTTTCTTT. Translation gives CASSLTGVGAFF.